Below are 30 T cell receptor beta chains sequenced from a single sample in a study of blood T cells in healthy people across ages. Then a second PCR, running about 6 to 11 cycles, was carried out with a sample-barcoded 5' primer and a J-beta primer mix. Each CDR3 protein gets one entry after TCRdb re-called the 5' RACE reads with MiXCR. The sample has about 970,000 distinct CDR3 sequences, about 53% seen once. The specimen sequenced was blood. Receptors were obtained from a woman in her sixties in good health.

This clonotype was found a few times. The rearrangement links TRBV21-1 to TRBJ2-5; TRBD1 is the table's D call, not checked against the DNA. TRBV21-1 is assigned pseudogene status. This CDR3 is built from 16 residues. This CDR3 reads CASSKEQGSPQGTQYF. As DNA, the CDR3 is TGTGCCAGCAGCAAAGAACAGGGCTCCCCACAGGGGACCCAGTACTTC.

The sample holds a few counts of this clonotype. This sequence joins TRBV5-1 and TRBJ1-2, with no clear D. CDR1 is SGHRS and CDR2 is YFSETQ in the germline V gene. CDR3 length: 12 amino acids. V was trimmed by 0 bases and J by 5 bases, leaving 5 bases between them. DNA for the CDR3: TGCGCCAGCAGCTTGGAGGCGTATGGCTACACCTTC. Translated, it gives CASSLEAYGYTF.

The CDR3 protein is CASSPSGSGEQYF. The DNA of the CDR3 is TGTGCCAGCAGCCCTAGCGGGAGCGGCGAGCAGTACTTC. V is TRBV7-9 and J is TRBJ2-7; 10 nucleotides agree with TRBD2. The CDR3 has 13 residues. Losses at the gene ends were 5 bases for V and 6 bases for J; bases not matched to a gene: 4. Germline CDR1 and CDR2: SEHNR and FQNEAQ (reference sequence). Looking up the rest from reference TRBV7-9 and TRBJ2-7 gives the full variable domain: DTGVSQNPRHKITKRGQNVTFRCDPISEHNRLYWYRQTLGQGPEFLTYFQNEAQLEKSRLLSDRFSAERPKGSFSTLEIQRTEQGDSAMYLCASSPSGSGEQYFGPGTRLTVT.

This clonotype was seen only a few times. This sequence joins TRBV7-9 and TRBJ1-2; D unclear. V was pared by 8 bases and J by 6 bases, with 13 bases between. This CDR3 contains 12 residues. CDR1 and CDR2 from the germline V gene are SEHNR and FQNEAQ (reference sequence). CDR3 sequence (DNA): TGTGCCAGCCGCTCGAACGGAGATGGCTACACCTTC. Its translation is CASRSNGDGYTF.

V and J are TRBV3-1 and TRBJ2-5; D is possibly TRBD1 or TRBD2 (6 bases each). The CDR3 spans 17 residues. The V end was cut by 2 bases, the J end by 5 bases, with 21 bases between. CDR1 is LGHDT and CDR2 is YNNKEL in the germline V gene (reference sequence). CDR3 amino acids: CASSQRPGHLRGETQYF. The DNA of the CDR3 is TGTGCCAGCAGCCAAAGACCGGGACACCTACGGGGGGAGACCCAGTACTTC.

This clonotype was seen more than once but under ten times. The chain uses TRBV6-1 and TRBJ2-6; D unclear. The CDR3 sequence is 18 residues long. Per the germline V gene, CDR1 is MNHNS and CDR2 is SASEGT. Trimming left V 5 bases short and J 2 bases short, with 19 bases between. CDR3 DNA: TGTGCCAGCAGTCCAAGGACGGGCCTCCCAACTGGGGCCAACGTCCTGACTTTC. Translating it yields CASSPRTGLPTGANVLTF.

J is TRBJ2-7 and V is TRBV14; TRBD1 is a possible D gene (6 bases). The J call may be wrong; the DNA end is better matched by TRBJ2-5. Germline V CDR1 and CDR2: SGHDN, FVKESK. The length of the CDR3 is 13 residues. The CDR3 bases are TGTGCCAGCAGCCTACTTAGGGGGAGGACCCAGTACTTC. It translates to CASSLLRGRTQYF.

This clonotype was picked up a small number of times. The chain is built from TRBV5-1 and TRBJ1-2; 8 bases map to TRBD1. J was trimmed by 5 bases and V by 3 bases; bases with no gene match: 15. The germline V gene encodes CDR1 SGHRS and CDR2 YFSETQ. The CDR3 runs 17 residues. The CDR3 protein is CASSYINHRDRRYGYTF. The CDR3 DNA reads as TGCGCCAGCAGCTACATAAATCACCGGGACAGGCGTTATGGCTACACCTTC.

This sequence joins TRBV28 and TRBJ1-5; 10 nucleotides match TRBD1. The CDR3 consists of 11 residues. Looked up from germline, CDR1 is MDHEN and CDR2 is SYDVKM. Trimming took 3 bases from V and 15 from J; bases not matched to a gene: 2. DNA for the CDR3: TGTGCCAGCAGTTTCGACAGGGGGCGGCATTTT. It encodes CASSFDRGRHF. The whole variable domain, filled in from reference TRBV28 and TRBJ1-5, reads DVKVTQSSRYLVKRTGEKVFLECVQDMDHENMFWYRQDPGLGLRLIYFSYDVKMKEKGDIPEGYSVSREKKERFSLILESASTNQTSMYLCASSFDRGRHFGDGTRLSIL.

This sequence joins TRBV5-1 and TRBJ2-5; 7 nucleotides line up with TRBD2. Germline V lookup: CDR1 SGHRS, CDR2 YFSETQ. The CDR3 consists of 15 residues. The J segment lost 6 bases and the V segment lost 0 bases, leaving 8 bases of the junction unmatched. The CDR3 DNA sequence: TGCGCCAGCAGCTTGGGACTAGCTCAGAGGCAGACCCAGTACTTC. This translates into CASSLGLAQRQTQYF.

This sequence joins TRBV20-1 and TRBJ2-4, with a possible D match to TRBD2 (6 bases). V lost 0 bases to trimming and J lost 1 base, with 10 bases between them. The CDR3 totals 15 residues. In germline, CDR1 is DFQATT, CDR2 SNEGSKA (reference sequence). For the CDR3, the DNA is TGCAGTGCTAGAGACATCGGGACTGCCAAAAACATTCAGTACTTC. It codes for CSARDIGTAKNIQYF.

The chain uses TRBV4-3 and TRBJ2-1; no clear D gene. The CDR3 sequence is 14 residues long. Germline V gene lookup returns CDR1 LGHNA and CDR2 YSLEER. V lost 1 base, J lost 4 bases, and 8 bases lay in between. CDR3 sequence: CASSQGKDYNEQFF. Here the CDR3 DNA reads TGCGCCAGCAGCCAAGGAAAAGATTACAATGAGCAGTTCTTC.

The J gene is TRBJ2-7, the V gene TRBV10-3; the match to TRBD2 covers 12 bases. CDR1 and CDR2 (germline): ENHRY, SYGVKD. The V and J ends lost 2 bases and 4 bases, in that order; junction bases with no gene match: 6. The CDR3 covers 16 residues. This chain's CDR3 is CAISEPGLAGTYEQYF. The CDR3 nucleotides read TGTGCCATCAGTGAGCCCGGACTAGCGGGAACTTACGAGCAGTACTTC.

In its sample, this clonotype was seen a few times. The chain employs TRBV12-3 or TRBV12-4 and TRBJ2-7, with 8 bases matching TRBD1. The ends lost 6 bases at V and 3 bases at J; junction bases unmatched: 7. The CDR3 runs to 14 residues. CDR3 DNA: TGTGCCAGCAGGGGGGTGGACAGGGTCTACGAGCAGTACTTC. Amino acids: CASRGVDRVYEQYF.

The V gene is TRBV11-2, the J gene TRBJ2-3; 7 bases fit TRBD1. Germline CDR1 is SGHAT and CDR2 is FQNNGV. The J segment lost 3 bases and the V segment lost 0 bases, leaving 6 bases of the junction unmatched. This CDR3 comprises 16 residues. CDR3 DNA sequence: TGTGCCAGCAGCTTAGAAGCACAGGGGAGTACAGATACGCAGTATTTT. It translates to CASSLEAQGSTDTQYF.

The chain uses TRBV29-1 and TRBJ2-1, with TRBD1 matching 9 bases. The CDR3 is 14 amino acids. V dropped 4 bases and J dropped 3; count of bases not matched to a gene: 4. Germline V gene sequence: CDR1 SQVTM, CDR2 ANQGSEA. CDR3 nucleotides: TGCAGCGTTGGGAACAGGGGGCACTACAATGAGCAGTTCTTC. It translates to CSVGNRGHYNEQFF.

In regard to this clonotype: One end of the junction is discordant with germline, which a read error may explain. The chain links TRBV7-2 to TRBJ2-5; 13 bases are shared with TRBD2. Germline assignment: CDR1 SGHTA and CDR2 FQGNSA. CDR3 length: 16 amino acids. Here the CDR3 reads CAGSPRTSGSWETQYF. The DNA for the CDR3 is TGTGCCGGCAGCCCCCGGACTAGCGGGAGTTGGGAGACCCAGTACTTC.

This clonotype is a singleton in its sample. This rearrangement joins TRBV20-1 to TRBJ2-5; 8 positions match TRBD1. CDR1 DFQATT and CDR2 SNEGSKA come from the germline V gene (reference sequence). After removal of 3 bases from V and 2 bases from J, the junction contained 8 bases not matched to a gene. This CDR3 is 15 amino acids long. The DNA for the CDR3 is TGCAGTGCTAGCGGCGGACAGGGTATGCAAGAGACCCAGTACTTC. Its protein product is CSASGGQGMQETQYF.

This chain connects TRBV6-5 to TRBJ1-5; D unresolved. CDR1 and CDR2 (germline): MNHEY, SVGAGI. The CDR3 length is 14 residues. The V end lost 8 bases, the J end lost 1 base, and 12 bases lay between the germline ends. Here the CDR3 reads CASGRTASNQPQHF. CDR3 DNA sequence: TGTGCCAGCGGCAGAACGGCGAGCAATCAGCCCCAGCATTTT.

This sequence joins TRBV6-1 and TRBJ2-3; 14 bases agree with TRBD2. This CDR3 comprises 18 residues. V dropped 5 bases and J dropped 3; count of bases not matched to a gene: 10. CDR1 and CDR2 (germline): MNHNS, SASEGT. The CDR3 DNA follows: TGTGCCAGCAGTAAATTTGGGACTAGCGGGAGTAGAACAGATACGCAGTATTTT. It codes for CASSKFGTSGSRTDTQYF.

The chain links TRBV20-1 to TRBJ1-6; D gene uncertain. Germline V gives CDR1 DFQATT, CDR2 SNEGSKA (reference sequence). The CDR3 length is 15 residues. V lost 3 bases and J lost 7, with 16 bases in between. CDR3 sequence: CSASPWQNENSPLHF. The CDR3 DNA reads as TGCAGTGCTAGTCCTTGGCAGAATGAAAATTCACCCCTCCACTTT.

A few counts support this clonotype. The rearrangement joins TRBV7-3 to TRBJ2-7; D tentatively fits TRBD1 or TRBD2 (5 bases each). In germline, CDR1 is SGHTA, CDR2 FQGTGA. CDR3 size: 15 residues. V gave up 5 bases and J gave up 0 bases, with 14 bases separating them. The CDR3 sequence is CASSGGSGGSYEQYF. The CDR3 DNA is TGTGCCAGCAGCGGGGGATCTGGGGGCTCCTACGAGCAGTACTTC.

This clonotype was counted once. V gene TRBV20-1 combines with J gene TRBJ2-5; 7 bases match TRBD2. The DNA end favors TRBJ2-7, so the J call may be wrong. The CDR3 loop spans 13 amino acids. The germline gives CDR1 DFQATT, CDR2 SNEGSKA (reference sequence). The CDR3 region is CSARSSGTFEQYF. The CDR3 nucleotides are TGCAGTGCTAGATCCAGCGGGACTTTCGAGCAGTACTTC.

The chain uses TRBV18 and TRBJ1-6; 9 positions agree with TRBD1. J gave up 9 bases and V 7 bases, and 7 bases lay outside the gene matches. CDR1 is KGHSH, CDR2 LQKENI, per germline. The CDR3 runs 14 residues. The CDR3 DNA is TGTGCCAGCTTGGCCGGGACAGGGTCTTCACCCCTCCACTTT. The encoded protein is CASLAGTGSSPLHF.

This clonotype was counted between two and nine times. The chain employs TRBV4-1 and TRBJ2-5; 12 positions match TRBD2. After removal of 1 base from V and 4 bases from J, the junction contained 10 bases not matched to a gene. This CDR3 comprises 18 residues. In germline, CDR1 is MGHRA, CDR2 YSYEKL. The CDR3 region is CASSQASGRAGGGETQYF. The CDR3 nucleotides are TGCGCCAGCAGCCAAGCTAGCGGGAGGGCCGGAGGTGGAGAGACCCAGTACTTC.

The chain is built from TRBV4-1 and TRBJ2-2; D gene ambiguous. Germline CDR1 is MGHRA and CDR2 is YSYEKL. There are 13 residues in the CDR3. V gave up 1 base and J gave up 1 base, with 1 base separating them. CDR3 nucleotide sequence: TGCGCCAGCAGCCAAGGGAACACCGGGGAGCTGTTTTTT. Its translation is CASSQGNTGELFF.

The chain links TRBV20-1 to TRBJ1-1; 7 bases agree with TRBD1. Germline values: CDR1 DFQATT, CDR2 SNEGSKA (reference sequence). The CDR3 covers 14 residues. The trim removed 3 bases at V and 4 bases at J, leaving 8 bases unmatched. CDR3 bases: TGCAGTGCTAGGGACCTGACAGGGTTCACTGAAGCTTTCTTT. Translation gives CSARDLTGFTEAFF.

The chain recombines TRBV28 with TRBJ2-7; 11 bases are a match to TRBD2. The CDR3 extends over 16 amino acids. Unmatched junction bases numbered 8, after V lost 5 bases and J lost 2 bases. CDR1 MDHEN and CDR2 SYDVKM come from the germline V gene. The CDR3 nucleotides read TGTGCCAGCAGTCCTAGACTAGCGGGGATCGCCTACGAGCAGTACTTC. This sequence encodes CASSPRLAGIAYEQYF.

With regard to this clonotype: Sequence at one end of the junction differs from germline and may be a read error. The chain has TRBV5-1 and TRBJ2-2; TRBD1 aligns across 8 bases. The CDR3 is made up of 15 amino acids. Germline CDR1 and CDR2: SGHRS and YFSETQ. In DNA form, the CDR3 reads TGCGCCATCAGCGAACAGACAGGGGAAGGCGGGGAGCTGTTTTTT. As protein: CAISEQTGEGGELFF.

This clonotype was detected a few times. This chain links TRBV25-1 with TRBJ2-5, with D possibly TRBD1 on 6 matching bases. Germline V gives CDR1 MGHDK, CDR2 SYGVNS. The CDR3 spans 14 residues. Trimming shortened V by 3 bases and J by 1 base, and 9 bases separated the two germline ends. The CDR3 DNA reads as TGTGCCAGCAGTGATAGGGGGTTCCAAGAGACCCAGTACTTC. As protein: CASSDRGFQETQYF. Full variable domain (outside the CDR3, taken from reference TRBV25-1 and TRBJ2-5): EADIYQTPRYLVIGTGKKITLECSQTMGHDKMYWYQQDPGMELHLIHYSYGVNSTEKGDLSSESTVSRIRTEHFPLTLESARPSHTSQYLCASSDRGFQETQYFGPGTRLLVL.